Shown below are 26 T cell receptor beta chains from a single sample sequenced in a study of T cells in tuberculosis. Clones were sequenced by immunoSEQ multiplex PCR, and TCRdb holds only the in-frame ones, with some missing. Among 30,000 to 35,000 clones listed, 75% to 95% were seen once. As to time point: new active TB diagnosis, blood taken before or within 7 days of starting treatment. The starting material was PBMCs, obtained at tuberculosis diagnosis. The receptors here all came from an adult with tuberculosis.

V usage is TRBV4-3 and J usage is TRBJ2-1, with TRBD2 as a possible D gene (7 bases). The V end lost 4 bases, the J end lost 7 bases, and 17 bases lay between the germline ends. The CDR3 has 15 amino acids. Germline V CDR1 and CDR2: LGHNA, YSLEER. DNA of the CDR3: TGCGCCAGCAGCCGCTCGGGGGGCGCGAGTAATGAGCAGTTCTTC. Amino acids: CASSRSGGASNEQFF.

In this sample, this clone turned up once. V and J are TRBV9 and TRBJ2-5, with D possibly matching TRBD1 (6 bases). Trimming pared 0 bases from V and 5 bases from J, leaving 11 bases between. Germline V gives CDR1 SGDLS, CDR2 YYNGEE. The CDR3 consists of 14 residues. CDR3 protein: CASSVGWGRETQYF. The CDR3 nucleotides read TGTGCCAGCAGCGTAGGTTGGGGGCGGGAGACCCAGTACTTC.

The J gene is TRBJ2-3, the V gene TRBV2; weak D call: TRBD2 (6 bases). V shed 8 bases and J shed 2 bases, with 14 bases lying between them. Looked up from germline, CDR1 is SNHLY and CDR2 is FYNNEI. The CDR3 is made up of 14 amino acids. The CDR3 region is CASGRGLDTDTQYF. DNA of the CDR3: TGTGCCAGCGGGCGGGGCCTCGACACAGATACGCAGTATTTT. The entire variable domain, with the rest obtained from reference TRBV2 and TRBJ2-3, is as follows: EPEVTQTPSHQVTQMGQEVILRCVPISNHLYFYWYRQILGQKVEFLVSFYNNEISEKSEIFDDQFSVERPDGSNFTLKIRSTKLEDSAMYFCASGRGLDTDTQYFGPGTRLTVL.

This chain links TRBV6-1 with TRBJ1-5; D gene unclear. V lost 6 bases, J lost 0 bases, and 12 bases lay in between. This CDR3 contains 15 residues. The germline gives CDR1 MNHNS, CDR2 SASEGT. The CDR3 protein is CASRPGIDSNQPQHF. The CDR3, as DNA: TGTGCCAGCAGACCCGGGATAGATAGCAATCAGCCCCAGCATTTT.

The V call is TRBV4-1, the J call TRBJ2-1; possibly TRBD1 for D (6 bases). Germline assignment: CDR1 MGHRA and CDR2 YSYEKL. This CDR3 comprises 16 residues. The germline V and J ends were trimmed by 2 bases and 6 bases, with 17 bases remaining between them. The CDR3 reads CASSQKVSRGGNEQFF. The CDR3 nucleotides read TGCGCCAGCAGCCAAAAAGTAAGCAGAGGGGGCAATGAGCAGTTCTTC.

The rearrangement uses TRBV7-8 and TRBJ1-2; TRBD1 matches at 7 bases. The germline V gene encodes CDR1 SGHVS and CDR2 FQNEAQ. The CDR3 has 14 amino acids. The V segment lost 7 bases and the J segment 4 bases; nucleotides outside the gene matches: 9. CDR3 loop: CASKRTGPTYGYTF. CDR3 sequence (DNA): TGTGCCAGCAAACGGACAGGTCCTACCTATGGCTACACCTTC.

The chain joins TRBV6-8 to TRBJ2-7, with 11 bases aligning to TRBD2. The length of the CDR3 is 15 residues. Germline CDR1 reads MNHGY; CDR2 reads SAAAGT. V lost 5 bases, J lost 3 bases, and 6 bases stayed unmatched. CDR3 in DNA: TGTGCCAGCAGTCGTAGCGGGGGGGATCACTACGAGCAGTACGTC. It yields the protein CASSRSGGDHYEQYV.

The chain couples TRBV2 to TRBJ2-7, with D possibly matching TRBD1 (6 bases). V lost 6 bases to trimming and J lost 3 bases, with 12 bases between them. Germline V gene data show CDR1 as SNHLY and CDR2 as FYNNEI. This CDR3 region has 13 residues. In DNA, the CDR3 is TGTGCCAGCAGGAAGGACAGATACTACGAGCAGTACTTC. Translated: CASRKDRYYEQYF.

The genes are TRBV28 and TRBJ2-1; 12 bases line up with TRBD2. This CDR3 spans 20 amino acids. The trim removed 2 bases at V and 4 bases at J, leaving 15 bases unmatched. Per germline, CDR1 MDHEN and CDR2 SYDVKM. The CDR3 DNA is TGTGCCAGCAGTTTAGGCAGGGGAACTAGCGGGGGGTCCCGATACAATGAGCAGTTCTTC. Amino acids: CASSLGRGTSGGSRYNEQFF.

By share, this clone ranks as medium-sized. The J gene is TRBJ2-2, the V gene TRBV15; 12 bases are shared with TRBD1. Unmatched junction bases numbered 3, after V lost 4 bases and J lost 6 bases. The CDR3 has 15 residues. Germline V gene data show CDR1 as LNHNV and CDR2 as YYDKDF (reference sequence). Written as DNA, the CDR3 is TGTGCCACCAGCACCGGGACAGGGGGCGCCGGGGAGCTGTTTTTT. Encoded protein: CATSTGTGGAGELFF. The entire variable domain, with the rest obtained from reference TRBV15 and TRBJ2-2, is as follows: DAMVIQNPRYQVTQFGKPVTLSCSQTLNHNVMYWYQQKSSQAPKLLFHYYDKDFNNEADTPDNFQSRRPNTSFCFLDIRSPGLGDTAMYLCATSTGTGGAGELFFGEGSRLTVL.

This sequence joins TRBV2 and TRBJ1-5, with no clear D. This CDR3 is built from 13 residues. Germline CDR1 SNHLY, CDR2 FYNNEI. V lost 6 bases, J lost 5 bases, and 11 bases lay in between. CDR3 DNA sequence: TGTGCCAGCAGCATGAGAAGTGATCAGCCCCAGCATTTT. It codes for CASSMRSDQPQHF. Looking up the rest from reference TRBV2 and TRBJ1-5 gives the full variable domain: EPEVTQTPSHQVTQMGQEVILRCVPISNHLYFYWYRQILGQKVEFLVSFYNNEISEKSEIFDDQFSVERPDGSNFTLKIRSTKLEDSAMYFCASSMRSDQPQHFGDGTRLSIL.

This chain joins TRBV6-1 and TRBJ1-2; weak D call: TRBD1 (5 bases). CDR1 is MNHNS and CDR2 is SASEGT in the germline V gene. V was pared by 2 bases and J by 13 bases, with 11 bases between. The CDR3 runs to 11 residues. DNA of the CDR3: TGTGCCAGCAGTGAATTGGGGGGAGTCACCTTC. This encodes CASSELGGVTF.

This clone was counted a single time. This chain uses TRBV9 with TRBJ2-1, with 8 bases matching TRBD2. CDR3 length equals 15 residues. Germline CDR1 SGDLS, CDR2 YYNGEE. Trimming cost V 4 bases and J 2 bases; bases outside gene matches: 5. The CDR3 DNA sequence: TGTGCCAGCAGCCCGCGGGGGGACGCCTACAATGAGCAGTTCTTC. Translated, it gives CASSPRGDAYNEQFF.

The rearrangement uses TRBV6-1 and TRBJ1-2; 9 bases are a match to TRBD1. Looked up from germline, CDR1 is MNHNS and CDR2 is SASEGT. CDR3 length: 16 residues. V lost 3 bases and J lost 1; bases outside the gene matches: 6. The CDR3 loop reads CASSDSGTGNNYGYTF. CDR3 sequence (DNA): TGTGCCAGCAGTGATTCAGGGACAGGGAATAACTATGGCTACACCTTC.

The CDR3 sequence is CASNRGGGGKNEKLFF. CDR3 bases: TGTGCCAGCAACCGCGGGGGGGGCGGGAAGAATGAAAAACTGTTTTTT. The chain combines TRBV2 with TRBJ1-4, with D perhaps matching TRBD1 (6 bases). CDR3 length: 16 amino acids. From germline, CDR1 is SNHLY and CDR2 FYNNEI. V lost 7 bases and J 5 bases, leaving 20 bases between the germline ends. Combining the CDR3 with reference TRBV2 and TRBJ1-4 gives the whole variable domain EPEVTQTPSHQVTQMGQEVILRCVPISNHLYFYWYRQILGQKVEFLVSFYNNEISEKSEIFDDQFSVERPDGSNFTLKIRSTKLEDSAMYFCASNRGGGGKNEKLFFGSGTQLSVL.

V usage is TRBV19 and J usage is TRBJ1-5, with D perhaps TRBD1 (5 bases). Germline V CDR1 and CDR2: LNHDA, SQIVND (reference sequence). CDR3 length: 16 amino acids. Trimming cost V 6 bases and J 1 base, with 16 bases left between them. The chain's CDR3 is CASSPGSDRSNQPQHF. The CDR3 DNA follows: TGTGCCAGTAGCCCAGGGTCCGACCGGAGCAATCAGCCCCAGCATTTT. Together with reference TRBV19 and TRBJ1-5, the CDR3 gives the full variable domain: DGGITQSPKYLFRKEGQNVTLSCEQNLNHDAMYWYRQDPGQGLRLIYYSQIVNDFQKGDIAEGYSVSREKKESFPLTVTSAQKNPTAFYLCASSPGSDRSNQPQHFGDGTRLSIL.

In its sample, this clone was seen once. The chain couples TRBV7-6 to TRBJ1-5, with D possibly being TRBD1 (6 bases). V was clipped by 2 bases and J by 5 bases, with 13 bases between them. The germline gives CDR1 SGHVS, CDR2 FNYEAQ. This CDR3 contains 15 residues. CDR3 loop: CASSLNRVVDQPQHF. The CDR3, as DNA: TGTGCCAGCAGCTTAAACAGGGTGGTTGATCAGCCCCAGCATTTT.

The genes are TRBV5-6 and TRBJ2-7; 7 nucleotides agree with TRBD1. V lost 6 bases and J lost 3; bases outside the gene matches: 6. The germline V gene encodes CDR1 SGHDT and CDR2 YYEEEE. CDR3 length: 13 residues. CDR3 residues: CASNLRDSYEQYV. CDR3 coding DNA: TGTGCCAGCAACCTCCGGGACAGCTACGAGCAGTACGTC.

The gene calls are TRBV28 and TRBJ2-1; TRBD2 matches 9 bases. In germline, CDR1 is MDHEN, CDR2 SYDVKM. The V segment lost 3 bases and the J segment 6 bases; nucleotides outside the gene matches: 15. The CDR3 covers 18 residues. CDR3 amino acids: CASSFPPRGGLMVNEQFF. CDR3 nucleotides: TGTGCCAGCAGTTTTCCCCCGCGGGGGGGGCTAATGGTCAATGAGCAGTTCTTC.

The chain uses TRBV4-3 and TRBJ2-1; TRBD1 matches at 7 bases. V lost 0 bases and J lost 6; bases outside the gene matches: 8. The CDR3 contains 16 residues. Germline V lookup: CDR1 LGHNA, CDR2 YSLEER. Here the CDR3 reads CASSQDSDRAANEQFF. For the CDR3, the DNA is TGCGCCAGCAGCCAAGATTCTGACAGGGCGGCCAATGAGCAGTTCTTC.

Judged by abundance, this clone is medium-sized. Other DNA sequences in this specimen translate into the identical CDR3. V is TRBV6-1 and J is TRBJ2-1; TRBD1 might be the D (6 bases). The V gene's germline CDR1 is MNHNS and CDR2 SASEGT. The CDR3 length is 13 residues. The V and J ends lost 4 bases and 9 bases respectively, with 13 bases between them. The CDR3 loop reads CASSATGRGEQFF. In DNA form, the CDR3 reads TGTGCCAGCAGTGCCACAGGGAGAGGTGAGCAGTTCTTC.

V gene TRBV6-5 combines with J gene TRBJ1-5; D remains ambiguous. The CDR3 spans 14 residues. Trimming stripped 0 bases from V and 7 bases from J, with 10 bases between. The V gene's germline CDR1 is MNHEY and CDR2 SVGAGI. CDR3 nucleotide sequence: TGTGCCAGCAGTTACTCCCGGACGGGACAGCCCCAGCATTTT. Its protein is CASSYSRTGQPQHF.

The chain recombines TRBV14 with TRBJ1-2; possibly TRBD1 for D (5 bases). This CDR3 has 14 residues. Germline lookup yields CDR1 SGHDN and CDR2 FVKESK. The ends were cut back, 4 bases at V and 4 bases at J, with 13 bases in the middle. The CDR3 region has the DNA TGTGCCAGCAGCCCTTCGGGAGGGGTCTATGGCTACACCTTC. Its translation is CASSPSGGVYGYTF.

This chain connects TRBV27 to TRBJ2-3; 9 nucleotides line up with TRBD1. Germline V gives CDR1 MNHEY, CDR2 SMNVEV (reference sequence). Losses at the gene ends were 5 bases for V and 4 bases for J; bases not matched to a gene: 10. This CDR3 region has 16 residues. CDR3 amino acids: CASSPDRGATADTQYF. Written as DNA, the CDR3 is TGTGCCAGCAGTCCGGACAGGGGCGCGACGGCAGATACGCAGTATTTT.

This clone was observed once. The chain is built from TRBV28 and TRBJ2-1; maybe TRBD1 (5 bases). The ends were cut back, 10 bases at V and 7 bases at J, with 20 bases in the middle. The CDR3 length is 14 residues. Germline lookup yields CDR1 MDHEN and CDR2 SYDVKM. This CDR3 is CAIRLHRLRNEQFF. For the CDR3, the DNA is TGTGCCATCCGGTTACACAGGCTAAGAAATGAGCAGTTCTTC.

The rearrangement joins TRBV4-2 to TRBJ1-4, with a weak D call TRBD1 (5 bases). CDR1 is LGHNA and CDR2 is YNFKEQ in the germline V gene. V lost 1 base and J lost 7, with 10 bases in between. The CDR3 totals 14 residues. The CDR3 region is CASSQGGTAEKLFF. DNA for the CDR3: TGTGCCAGCAGCCAAGGGGGCACAGCTGAAAAACTGTTTTTT.